Listed here are 19 T cell receptor beta chains from one sample, sequenced in a study of cytomegalovirus exposure and HLA in healthy donors. This PCR relied on a set of 60 Vbeta primers and 13 Jbeta primers. Here immunoSEQ multiplex PCR was the method, and the copy in TCRdb shows in-frame clones only, minus some. This table has over 150,000 clones, roughly four fifths appearing once. Sequenced sample: PBMCs. The origin of the receptors is a woman aged 30 to 39 in good health and CMV-seronegative.

Details on this clone: Within the sample, other DNA sequences also encode this same CDR3. This chain uses TRBV6-5 with TRBJ1-1; 7 bases line up with TRBD1. Germline V gene data show CDR1 as MNHEY and CDR2 as SVGAGI. J lost 5 bases, V lost 6 bases, and 6 bases had no gene match. The CDR3 runs 13 residues. The CDR3 sequence is CASRRQGGTEAFF. CDR3 nucleotides: TGTGCCAGCAGAAGACAGGGAGGAACTGAAGCTTTCTTT.

The CDR3 nucleotides read TGTGCCAGCAGTTTTTCAGGGTTCCTCGAGCAGTACTTC. Its translation: CASSFSGFLEQYF. The chain couples TRBV28 to TRBJ2-7; a possible D gene is TRBD1 (5 bases). Germline lookup yields CDR1 MDHEN and CDR2 SYDVKM. The germline V and J ends were trimmed by 3 bases and 6 bases, with 12 bases remaining between them. CDR3 length: 13 residues.

This sequence joins TRBV2 and TRBJ2-1, with a possible D match to TRBD2 (5 bases). Trimming left V 7 bases short and J 0 bases short, with 7 bases between. Germline V gene sequence: CDR1 SNHLY, CDR2 FYNNEI. The length of the CDR3 is 13 residues. CDR3 residues: CASTGSSYNEQFF. In DNA form, the CDR3 reads TGTGCCAGCACGGGGAGCTCCTACAATGAGCAGTTCTTC.

The chain has TRBV9 and TRBJ2-5, with 10 bases matching TRBD1. The J call may be wrong; the DNA end is better matched by TRBJ2-7. From germline, CDR1 is SGDLS and CDR2 YYNGEE. This CDR3 contains 18 residues. The CDR3 here is CASSVTIGPGQGPYEQYF. The CDR3 nucleotides read TGTGCCAGCAGCGTAACTATCGGACCGGGACAGGGGCCCTACGAGCAGTACTTC.

This clone was seen more than once but under ten times. The V and J genes are TRBV2 and TRBJ2-2, with TRBD2 identical over 12 bases. Germline V gene data show CDR1 as SNHLY and CDR2 as FYNNEI. Trimming took 6 bases from V and 4 from J; bases not matched to a gene: 3. This CDR3 has 15 residues. The DNA of the CDR3 is TGTGCCAGCAGAAGGACTAGCGGGATCACCGGGGAGCTGTTTTTT. Its protein product is CASRRTSGITGELFF. The full variable domain, with the rest looked up from reference TRBV2 and TRBJ2-2, is EPEVTQTPSHQVTQMGQEVILRCVPISNHLYFYWYRQILGQKVEFLVSFYNNEISEKSEIFDDQFSVERPDGSNFTLKIRSTKLEDSAMYFCASRRTSGITGELFFGEGSRLTVL.

The chain carries TRBV7-7 and TRBJ2-1, with TRBD1 as a possible D gene (6 bases). The CDR3 contains 16 residues. Germline V gives CDR1 SSHAT, CDR2 FNYEAQ (reference sequence). The V and J ends lost 5 bases and 2 bases respectively, with 16 bases between them. The CDR3: CASSASGTPTYNEQFF. CDR3 in DNA: TGTGCCAGCAGCGCCTCCGGGACACCGACCTACAATGAGCAGTTCTTC.

The chain carries TRBV10-3 and TRBJ1-5, with D unclear. CDR1 is ENHRY, CDR2 SYGVKD, per germline. V lost 2 bases to trimming and J lost 4 bases, with 12 bases between them. The CDR3 is made up of 15 amino acids. This chain's CDR3 is CAISERGEVNQPQHF. The DNA for the CDR3 is TGTGCCATCAGTGAGCGCGGAGAAGTAAATCAGCCCCAGCATTTT.

The J gene is TRBJ1-5, the V gene TRBV7-2, with D hard to call. The length of the CDR3 is 14 residues. Germline CDR1 SGHTA, CDR2 FQGNSA. V shed 3 bases and J shed 4 bases, with 10 bases lying between them. The CDR3 spells CASSLGRVNQPQHF. DNA for the CDR3: TGTGCCAGCAGCTTGGGGAGGGTTAATCAGCCCCAGCATTTT.

The chain combines TRBV28 with TRBJ2-7; D unclear. CDR3 length: 12 residues. In germline, CDR1 is MDHEN, CDR2 SYDVKM. V lost 6 bases to trimming and J lost 2 bases, with 8 bases between them. The CDR3 bases are TGTGCCAGCAGCTACGCCCCCTACGAGCAGTACTTC. This encodes CASSYAPYEQYF.

The chain uses TRBV18 and TRBJ2-5, with 8 bases matching TRBD2. The length of the CDR3 is 15 residues. Germline CDR1 reads KGHSH; CDR2 reads LQKENI. The trim removed 5 bases at V and 2 bases at J, leaving 7 bases unmatched. The CDR3 loop is CASSATSGPQETQYF. In nucleotides, the CDR3 is TGTGCCAGCTCAGCAACTAGCGGACCTCAAGAGACCCAGTACTTC.

The chain is built from TRBV28 and TRBJ2-7; D perhaps matches TRBD1 (5 bases). V was trimmed by 7 bases and J by 6 bases, leaving 22 bases between them. CDR3 size: 15 residues. Germline V CDR1 and CDR2: MDHEN, SYDVKM. This CDR3 is CASNSLVGQGTEQYF. Written as DNA, the CDR3 is TGTGCCAGCAATTCTCTGGTGGGTCAGGGCACCGAGCAGTACTTC.

The chain combines TRBV7-2 with TRBJ2-7, with 10 nucleotides matching TRBD1. Germline V gene sequence: CDR1 SGHTA, CDR2 FQGNSA. The CDR3 has 17 residues. V lost 0 bases to trimming and J lost 4 bases; unmatched junction nucleotides: 9. CDR3 sequence (DNA): TGTGCCAGCAGCTTAGCCGGGACAGGGGCCCTCTGGTACGAGCAGTACTTC. Its translation: CASSLAGTGALWYEQYF.

The V and J genes are TRBV27 and TRBJ2-3, with TRBD2 identical over 9 bases. J gave up 7 bases and V 0 bases, and 2 bases lay outside the gene matches. This CDR3 comprises 14 residues. Germline values: CDR1 MNHEY, CDR2 SMNVEV (reference sequence). CDR3 bases: TGTGCCAGCAGTTTATCTAGCGGGAGAAATACGCAGTATTTT. Translating gives CASSLSSGRNTQYF.

CDR3 sequence: CASSFNQGWHSPLHF. The CDR3, as DNA: TGTGCCAGCAGCTTTAATCAGGGGTGGCATTCACCCCTCCACTTT. This rearrangement joins TRBV28 to TRBJ1-6; a possible D gene is TRBD1 (6 bases). This CDR3 region has 15 residues. Trimming stripped 6 bases from V and 8 bases from J, with 17 bases between. Germline CDR1 is MDHEN and CDR2 is SYDVKM.

This clone was detected a few times. J is TRBJ2-5 and V is TRBV15, with 9 positions matching TRBD1. Losses at the gene ends were 3 bases for V and 5 bases for J; bases not matched to a gene: 10. CDR1 and CDR2 from the germline V gene are LNHNV and YYDKDF (reference sequence). CDR3 length equals 16 residues. The CDR3 sequence is CATSSRTGVRGETQYF. DNA for the CDR3: TGTGCCACCAGCAGTAGGACAGGGGTCCGGGGGGAGACCCAGTACTTC. Full variable domain (remainder filled in from reference TRBV15 and TRBJ2-5): DAMVIQNPRYQVTQFGKPVTLSCSQTLNHNVMYWYQQKSSQAPKLLFHYYDKDFNNEADTPDNFQSRRPNTSFCFLDIRSPGLGDTAMYLCATSSRTGVRGETQYFGPGTRLLVL.

The sample holds one count of this clone. V is TRBV7-7 and J is TRBJ1-1; 9 bases agree with TRBD1. After removal of 5 bases from V and 4 bases from J, the junction contained 2 bases not matched to a gene. The CDR3 runs to 13 residues. The germline V gene encodes CDR1 SSHAT and CDR2 FNYEAQ (reference sequence). CDR3 protein: CASSLTGGTEAFF. The CDR3 DNA follows: TGTGCCAGCAGCCTGACAGGGGGCACTGAAGCTTTCTTT. Drawing the rest from reference TRBV7-7 and TRBJ1-1, the complete variable domain is GAGVSQSPRYKVTKRGQDVTLRCDPISSHATLYWYQQALGQGPEFLTYFNYEAQPDKSGLPSDRFSAERPEGSISTLTIQRTEQRDSAMYRCASSLTGGTEAFFGQGTRLTVV.

The chain uses TRBV21-1 and TRBJ1-5. TRBV21-1 is classified as a pseudogene. The CDR3 loop spans 15 amino acids. CDR3 in DNA: TGTGCCAGCAGCAAACTAGCTGGGAGCAATCAGCCCCAGCATTTT. Its translation is CASSKLAGSNQPQHF.

The chain is built from TRBV29-1 and TRBJ1-1, with D perhaps matching TRBD1 (5 bases). Trimming took off 3 bases at V and 1 base at J, with 9 bases between the two ends. This CDR3 comprises 13 residues. Germline loops: CDR1 SQVTM, CDR2 ANQGSEA. DNA of the CDR3: TGCAGCGTTGAGGGGCAGCCGAACACTGAAGCTTTCTTT. Amino acids: CSVEGQPNTEAFF.

V and J are TRBV2 and TRBJ2-3; TRBD1 aligns across 8 bases. The CDR3 is 14 amino acids. Germline assignment: CDR1 SNHLY and CDR2 FYNNEI. After removal of 5 bases from V and 6 bases from J, the junction contained 7 bases not matched to a gene. The CDR3 DNA is TGTGCCAGCAGTCAAGACAGGGGCGGGGATACGCAGTATTTT. This gives the protein CASSQDRGGDTQYF.